This T cell receptor (beta chain) was observed in a study of regulatory T cells in long-lasting Graves disease. With iRepertoire HTBI primers and Arm-PCR of CDR3 regions, TCR beta libraries were built. MiXCR was run by TCRdb on the multiplex PCR reads, yielding one entry per CDR3 protein. The sample has over 650,000 distinct CDR3 sequences; around 30% are singletons. The ends were cut back, 5 bases at V and 1 base at J, with 15 bases in the middle. There are 16 residues in the CDR3. Germline V gives CDR1 MNHEY, CDR2 SVGEGT. Time point reported: persistent/refractory GD, antithyroid drugs over 5 years with positive TRAb. The TCR library used RNA extracted from PBMCs. Graves' disease diagnoses used American Thyroid Association guidelines.

Sequenced here: peripheral blood mononuclear cells (PBMCs), sampled when the disease was refractory, from a patient treated with antithyroid drugs. The clonotype originates from a female donor with Graves disease. The J gene is TRBJ1-5, the V gene TRBV6-2 or TRBV6-3, with D possibly matching TRBD1 (6 bases). The CDR3 nucleotides read TGTGCCAGCAGTGAATTTGGGGGCTTCAGCAATCAGCCCCAGCATTTT. The encoded protein is CASSEFGGFSNQPQHF.